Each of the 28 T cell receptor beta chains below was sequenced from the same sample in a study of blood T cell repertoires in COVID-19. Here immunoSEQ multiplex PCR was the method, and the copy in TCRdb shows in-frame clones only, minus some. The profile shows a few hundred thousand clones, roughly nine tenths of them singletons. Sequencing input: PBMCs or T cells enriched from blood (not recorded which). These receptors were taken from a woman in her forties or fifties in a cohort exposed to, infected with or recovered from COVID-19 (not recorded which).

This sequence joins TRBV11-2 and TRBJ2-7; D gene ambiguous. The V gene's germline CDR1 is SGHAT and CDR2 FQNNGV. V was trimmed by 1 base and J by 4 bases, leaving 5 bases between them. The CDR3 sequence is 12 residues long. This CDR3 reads CASSLAEYEQYF. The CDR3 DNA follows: TGTGCCAGCAGCTTAGCAGAATACGAGCAGTACTTC.

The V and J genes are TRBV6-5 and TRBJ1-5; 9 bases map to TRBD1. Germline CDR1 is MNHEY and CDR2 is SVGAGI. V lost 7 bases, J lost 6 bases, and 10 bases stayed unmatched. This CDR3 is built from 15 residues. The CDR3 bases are TGTGCCAGCATCAGGGACAGGGTGGTGGGTCAGCCCCAGCATTTT. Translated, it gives CASIRDRVVGQPQHF.

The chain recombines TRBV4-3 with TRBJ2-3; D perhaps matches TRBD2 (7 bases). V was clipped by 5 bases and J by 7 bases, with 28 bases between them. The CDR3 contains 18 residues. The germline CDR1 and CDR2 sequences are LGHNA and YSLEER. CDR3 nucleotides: TGCGCCAGCAGCTACCAAGTTGGTTCCGGCGGGGGCAGGAATACGCAGTATTTT. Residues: CASSYQVGSGGGRNTQYF.

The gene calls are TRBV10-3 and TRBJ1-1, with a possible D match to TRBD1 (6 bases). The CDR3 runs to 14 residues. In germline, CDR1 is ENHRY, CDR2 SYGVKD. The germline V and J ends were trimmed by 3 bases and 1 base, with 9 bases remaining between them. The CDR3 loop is CAISDRGANTEAFF. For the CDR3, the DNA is TGTGCCATCAGTGATCGGGGGGCGAACACTGAAGCTTTCTTT.

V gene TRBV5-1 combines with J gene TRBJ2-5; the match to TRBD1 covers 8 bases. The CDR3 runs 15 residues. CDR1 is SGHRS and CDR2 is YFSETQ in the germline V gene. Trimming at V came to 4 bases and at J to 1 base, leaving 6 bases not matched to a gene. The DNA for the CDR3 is TGCGCCAGCAGCATTCGACAGGGGACCCAAGAGACCCAGTACTTC. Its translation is CASSIRQGTQETQYF.

The CDR3 loop is CASREEGINEQFF. The CDR3 nucleotides read TGTGCCAGCAGAGAGGAGGGAATCAATGAGCAGTTCTTC. V is TRBV2 and J is TRBJ2-1; tentative D call: TRBD2 (6 bases). Germline V gene data show CDR1 as SNHLY and CDR2 as FYNNEI. V was pared by 6 bases and J by 6 bases, with 12 bases between. The CDR3 extends over 13 amino acids.

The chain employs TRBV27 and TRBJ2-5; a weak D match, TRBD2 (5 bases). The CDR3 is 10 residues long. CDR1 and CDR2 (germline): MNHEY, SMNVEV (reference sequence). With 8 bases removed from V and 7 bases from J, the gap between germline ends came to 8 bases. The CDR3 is CASQEGTQYF. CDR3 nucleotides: TGTGCCAGCCAAGAGGGGACCCAGTACTTC.

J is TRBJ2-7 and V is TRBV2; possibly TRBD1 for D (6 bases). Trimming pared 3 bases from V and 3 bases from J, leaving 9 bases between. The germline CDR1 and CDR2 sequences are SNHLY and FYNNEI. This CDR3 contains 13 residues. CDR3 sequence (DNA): TGTGCCAGCAGTGAGGAACAGGGCTACGAGCAGTACTTC. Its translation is CASSEEQGYEQYF. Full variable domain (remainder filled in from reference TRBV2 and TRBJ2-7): EPEVTQTPSHQVTQMGQEVILRCVPISNHLYFYWYRQILGQKVEFLVSFYNNEISEKSEIFDDQFSVERPDGSNFTLKIRSTKLEDSAMYFCASSEEQGYEQYFGPGTRLTVT.

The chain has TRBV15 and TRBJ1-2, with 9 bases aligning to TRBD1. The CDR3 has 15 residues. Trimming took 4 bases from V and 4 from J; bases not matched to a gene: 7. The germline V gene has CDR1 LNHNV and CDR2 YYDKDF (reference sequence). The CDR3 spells CATSTGQGFTYGYTF. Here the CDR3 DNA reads TGTGCCACCAGCACGGGACAGGGCTTCACCTATGGCTACACCTTC.

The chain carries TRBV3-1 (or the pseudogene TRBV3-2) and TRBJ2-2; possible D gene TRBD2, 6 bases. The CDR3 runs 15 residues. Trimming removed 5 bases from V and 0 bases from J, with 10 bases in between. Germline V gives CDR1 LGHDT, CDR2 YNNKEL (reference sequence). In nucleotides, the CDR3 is TGTGCCAGCAGCGGGGGGACTTCGAACACCGGGGAGCTGTTTTTT. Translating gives CASSGGTSNTGELFF.

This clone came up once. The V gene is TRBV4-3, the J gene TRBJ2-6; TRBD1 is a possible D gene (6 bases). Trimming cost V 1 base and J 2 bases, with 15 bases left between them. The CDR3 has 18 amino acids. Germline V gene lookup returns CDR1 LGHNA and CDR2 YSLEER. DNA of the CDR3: TGCGCCAGCAGCCAAGTCTGGACAGCGACTCCTGGGGCCAACGTCCTGACTTTC. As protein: CASSQVWTATPGANVLTF.

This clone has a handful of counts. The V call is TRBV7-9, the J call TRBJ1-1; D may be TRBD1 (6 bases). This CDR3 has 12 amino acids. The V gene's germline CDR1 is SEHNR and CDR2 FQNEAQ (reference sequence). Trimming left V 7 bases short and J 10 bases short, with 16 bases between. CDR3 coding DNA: TGTGCCAGCACCACCCAGGGGCAGTCAGCTTTCTTT. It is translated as CASTTQGQSAFF.

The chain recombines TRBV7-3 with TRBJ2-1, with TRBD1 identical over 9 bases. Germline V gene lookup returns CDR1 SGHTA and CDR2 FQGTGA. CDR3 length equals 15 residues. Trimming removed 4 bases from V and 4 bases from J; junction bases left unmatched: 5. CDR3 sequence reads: CASSSTGGAYNEQFF. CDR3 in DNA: TGTGCCAGCAGCTCTACAGGGGGCGCGTACAATGAGCAGTTCTTC.

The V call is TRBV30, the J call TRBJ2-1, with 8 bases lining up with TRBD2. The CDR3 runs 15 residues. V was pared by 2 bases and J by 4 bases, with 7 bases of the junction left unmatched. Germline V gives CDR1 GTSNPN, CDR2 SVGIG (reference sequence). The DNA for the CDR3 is TGTGCCTGGAGTTTCTCGGGGGGGCCATACAATGAGCAGTTCTTC. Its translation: CAWSFSGGPYNEQFF.

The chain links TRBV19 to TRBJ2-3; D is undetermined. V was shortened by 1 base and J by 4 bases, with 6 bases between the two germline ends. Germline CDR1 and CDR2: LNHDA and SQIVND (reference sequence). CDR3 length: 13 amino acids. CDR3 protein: CASSIAVPDTQYF. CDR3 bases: TGTGCCAGTAGTATAGCGGTGCCAGATACGCAGTATTTT.

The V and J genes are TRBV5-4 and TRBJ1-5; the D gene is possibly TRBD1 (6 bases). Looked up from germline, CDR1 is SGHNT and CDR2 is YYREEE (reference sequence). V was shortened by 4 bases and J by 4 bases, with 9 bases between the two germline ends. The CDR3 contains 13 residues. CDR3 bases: TGTGCCAGCAGCGAGGACAGAAATCAGCCCCAGCATTTT. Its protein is CASSEDRNQPQHF.

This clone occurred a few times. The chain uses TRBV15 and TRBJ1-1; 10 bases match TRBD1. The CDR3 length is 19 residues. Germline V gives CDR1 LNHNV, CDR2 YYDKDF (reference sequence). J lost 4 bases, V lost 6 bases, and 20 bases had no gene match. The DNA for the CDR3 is TGTGCCACCAGGGACAGGGGGGGGTTGATCGGCCAAAGGGGCACTGAAGCTTTCTTT. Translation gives CATRDRGGLIGQRGTEAFF.

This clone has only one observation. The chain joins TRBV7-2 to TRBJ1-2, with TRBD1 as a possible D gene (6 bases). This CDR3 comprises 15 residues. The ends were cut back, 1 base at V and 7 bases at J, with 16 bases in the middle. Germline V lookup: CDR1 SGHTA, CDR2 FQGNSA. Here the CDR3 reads CASSLVVRGAGGYTF. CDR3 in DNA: TGTGCCAGCAGCTTAGTAGTTCGGGGGGCGGGTGGCTACACCTTC.

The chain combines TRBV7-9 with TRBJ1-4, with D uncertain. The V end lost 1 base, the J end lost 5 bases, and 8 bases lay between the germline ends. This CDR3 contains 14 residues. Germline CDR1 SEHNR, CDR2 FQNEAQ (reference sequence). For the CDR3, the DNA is TGTGCCAGCAGCTTAGAGGTCAGGAATGAAAAACTGTTTTTT. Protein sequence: CASSLEVRNEKLFF.

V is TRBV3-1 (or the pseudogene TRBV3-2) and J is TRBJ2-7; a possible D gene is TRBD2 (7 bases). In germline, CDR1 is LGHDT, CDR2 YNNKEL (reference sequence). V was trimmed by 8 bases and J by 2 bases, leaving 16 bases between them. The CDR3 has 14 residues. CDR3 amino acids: CASSPGRGAYEQYF. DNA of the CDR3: TGTGCCAGCTCCCCTGGGAGGGGGGCCTACGAGCAGTACTTC.

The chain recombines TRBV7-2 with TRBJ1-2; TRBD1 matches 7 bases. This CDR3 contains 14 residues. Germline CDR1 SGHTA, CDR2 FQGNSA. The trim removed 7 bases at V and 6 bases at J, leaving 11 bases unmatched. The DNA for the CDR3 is TGTGCCAGCAACAGACAGGGTAGGACGGATGGCTACACCTTC. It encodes CASNRQGRTDGYTF.

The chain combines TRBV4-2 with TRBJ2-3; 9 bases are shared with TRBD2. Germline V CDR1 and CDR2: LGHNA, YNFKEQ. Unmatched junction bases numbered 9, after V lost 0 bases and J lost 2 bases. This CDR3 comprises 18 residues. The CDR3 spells CASSQEDSSGGTTDTQYF. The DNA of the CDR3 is TGTGCCAGCAGCCAAGAGGATAGTAGCGGGGGCACCACAGATACGCAGTATTTT.

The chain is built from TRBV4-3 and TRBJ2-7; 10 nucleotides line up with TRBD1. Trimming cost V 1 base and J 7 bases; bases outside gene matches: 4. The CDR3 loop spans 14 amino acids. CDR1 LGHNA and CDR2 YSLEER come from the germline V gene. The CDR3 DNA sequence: TGCGCCAGCAGCCAAGGTGGACAGGGGGAAGAGCAGTACTTC. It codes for CASSQGGQGEEQYF.

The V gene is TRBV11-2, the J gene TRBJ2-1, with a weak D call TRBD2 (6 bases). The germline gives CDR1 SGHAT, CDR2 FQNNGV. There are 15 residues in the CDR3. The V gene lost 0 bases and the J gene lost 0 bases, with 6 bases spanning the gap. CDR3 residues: CASSLEGGSYNEQFF. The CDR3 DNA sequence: TGTGCCAGCAGCTTAGAGGGGGGCTCCTACAATGAGCAGTTCTTC.

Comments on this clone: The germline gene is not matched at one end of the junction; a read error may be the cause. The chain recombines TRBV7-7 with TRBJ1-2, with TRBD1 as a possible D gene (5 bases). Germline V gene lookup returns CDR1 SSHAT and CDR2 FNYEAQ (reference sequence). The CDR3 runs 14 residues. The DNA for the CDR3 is TGTGCTAGCAGCCACGGGACTCCTGGCGTATGCTACACCTTC. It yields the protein CASSHGTPGVCYTF.

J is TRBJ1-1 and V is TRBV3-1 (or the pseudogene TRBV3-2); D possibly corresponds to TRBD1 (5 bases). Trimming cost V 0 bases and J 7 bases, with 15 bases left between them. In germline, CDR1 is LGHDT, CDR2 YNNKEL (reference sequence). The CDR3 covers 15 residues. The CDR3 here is CASSQEEGPRGEAFF. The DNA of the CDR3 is TGTGCCAGCAGCCAAGAGGAAGGCCCAAGGGGTGAAGCTTTCTTT.

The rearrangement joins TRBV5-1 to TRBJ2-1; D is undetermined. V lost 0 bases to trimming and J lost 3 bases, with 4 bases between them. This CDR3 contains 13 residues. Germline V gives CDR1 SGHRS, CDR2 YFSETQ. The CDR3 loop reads CASSLDGYNEQFF. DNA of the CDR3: TGCGCCAGCAGCTTGGACGGCTACAATGAGCAGTTCTTC.

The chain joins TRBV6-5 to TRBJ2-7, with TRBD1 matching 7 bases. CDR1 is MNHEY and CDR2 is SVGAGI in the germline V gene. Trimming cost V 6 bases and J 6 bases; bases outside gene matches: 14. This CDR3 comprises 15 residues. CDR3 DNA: TGTGCCAGCAGCCGACTCTCCAGGGGGATCGGCGAGCAGTACTTC. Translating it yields CASSRLSRGIGEQYF.